These T cell receptor beta chains were read from a single sample in a study of blood T cell repertoires in COVID-19. The assay was immunoSEQ multiplex PCR, and TCRdb's table has in-frame clones only and misses some. The table records around 290,000 clones, approximately 90% of them present only once. The specimen was peripheral blood. The source of these receptors is a woman aged 25-40 years with COVID-19, enrolled during active disease. CDR3s include the opening cysteine and the closing phenylalanine or tryptophan. Each record gives: clone size, J gene, D gene, V gene, CDR3 length, CDR3 protein, CDR3 DNA. D genes are given only for firm matches. Clone size is given for some rows only: seen once, a few or many times, or a class if the clone is expanded.

clone_size: -
j_call: TRBJ2-5
d_call: TRBD2
v_call: TRBV27
cdr3_length: 16
cdr3_aa: CASSLSQAGVVETQYF
cdr3_nt: TGTGCCAGCAGTTTATCTCAAGCGGGAGTGGTTGAGACCCAGTACTTC

clone_size: -
j_call: TRBJ2-1
d_call: -
v_call: TRBV6-5
cdr3_length: 15
cdr3_aa: CASSHGESQYNEQFF
cdr3_nt: TGTGCCAGCAGTCACGGGGAGTCCCAATACAATGAGCAGTTCTTC

clone_size: -
j_call: TRBJ2-1
d_call: TRBD2
v_call: TRBV7-6
cdr3_length: 15
cdr3_aa: CASSTPSGIGDEQFF
cdr3_nt: TGTGCCAGCAGCACGCCTAGCGGGATAGGAGATGAGCAGTTCTTC

clone_size: -
j_call: TRBJ2-7
d_call: TRBD2
v_call: TRBV6-2/TRBV6-3
cdr3_length: 15
cdr3_aa: CASSTGTSEIHEQYF
cdr3_nt: TGTGCCAGCAGTACCGGGACTAGCGAGATACACGAGCAGTACTTC

clone_size: few
j_call: TRBJ1-6
d_call: -
v_call: TRBV11-2
cdr3_length: 16
cdr3_aa: CASSLDAGASNSPLHF
cdr3_nt: TGTGCCAGCAGCCTAGATGCAGGGGCTAGTAATTCACCCCTCCACTTT

clone_size: -
j_call: TRBJ2-3
d_call: TRBD1
v_call: TRBV19
cdr3_length: 16
cdr3_aa: CASSIGDRGGADTQYF
cdr3_nt: TGTGCCAGTAGTATAGGGGACAGGGGAGGGGCAGATACGCAGTATTTT

clone_size: -
j_call: TRBJ2-1
d_call: -
v_call: TRBV3-1/TRBV3-2
cdr3_length: 15
cdr3_aa: CASSQPGLSYNEQFF
cdr3_nt: TGTGCCAGCAGCCAACCGGGACTCTCCTACAATGAGCAGTTCTTC

clone_size: once
j_call: TRBJ1-1
d_call: TRBD1
v_call: TRBV6-5
cdr3_length: 14
cdr3_aa: CASSSQGGNTEAFF
cdr3_nt: TGTGCCAGCAGTTCCCAGGGGGGCAACACTGAAGCTTTCTTT

clone_size: once
j_call: TRBJ2-7
d_call: -
v_call: TRBV5-4
cdr3_length: 14
cdr3_aa: CASSLAASPYEQYF
cdr3_nt: TGTGCCAGCAGCTTGGCAGCGAGTCCCTACGAGCAGTACTTC

clone_size: -
j_call: TRBJ1-6
d_call: TRBD1
v_call: TRBV10-3
cdr3_length: 14
cdr3_aa: CAIKETGTNSPLHF
cdr3_nt: TGTGCCATCAAAGAGACAGGGACCAATTCACCCCTCCACTTT

clone_size: -
j_call: TRBJ1-2
d_call: TRBD1
v_call: TRBV27
cdr3_length: 15
cdr3_aa: CASTSGTGDIYGYTF
cdr3_nt: TGTGCCAGCACATCCGGGACAGGGGACATCTATGGCTACACCTTC

clone_size: -
j_call: TRBJ2-3
d_call: TRBD2
v_call: TRBV3-1/TRBV3-2
cdr3_length: 19
cdr3_aa: CASSQPLAGGPGTTDTQYF
cdr3_nt: TGTGCCAGCAGCCAACCCCTAGCGGGAGGGCCAGGAACGACAGATACGCAGTATTTT

clone_size: -
j_call: TRBJ2-2
d_call: -
v_call: TRBV21-1
cdr3_length: 13
cdr3_aa: CASSKASTGELFF
cdr3_nt: TGTGCCAGCAGCAAAGCTAGCACAGGGGAGCTGTTTTTT

clone_size: -
j_call: TRBJ2-1
d_call: TRBD2
v_call: TRBV3-1/TRBV3-2
cdr3_length: 20
cdr3_aa: CASSQGRGTSGRASYNEQFF
cdr3_nt: TGTGCCAGCAGCCAAGGGCGCGGGACTAGCGGGAGAGCATCCTACAATGAGCAGTTCTTC

clone_size: once
j_call: TRBJ1-4
d_call: -
v_call: TRBV4-2
cdr3_length: 13
cdr3_aa: CASSQDLREKLFF
cdr3_nt: TGTGCCAGCAGCCAAGATTTGAGGGAAAAACTGTTTTTT

clone_size: -
j_call: TRBJ2-5
d_call: TRBD1
v_call: TRBV5-4
cdr3_length: 14
cdr3_aa: CASQKQGDGETQYF
cdr3_nt: TGTGCCAGTCAAAAACAGGGGGACGGGGAGACCCAGTACTTC